Given below is one T cell receptor beta chain in context. Its antigen is currently unknown. One end of the junction is discordant with germline, which a read error may explain. The PCR ran on 60 Vbeta and 13 Jbeta primers. Per the study methods: Unique TCR beta chains numbered 60 million to 100 million in a later analysis, with around 11 million shared. TCRdb's copy holds only in-frame clones and misses some; the assay was immunoSEQ multiplex PCR. V, J and clone size are taken as reported in that table, and D and trimming were inferred from the DNA itself. The sample has under 200,000 clones; roughly three quarters are singletons. This entry is derived from a study of cytomegalovirus exposure and HLA in healthy donors. About the study: HLA-typed donors were the source of tens of millions of unique TCRs, which an early data release held. The study's findings and limits: Some V segments could not be told apart, so they were left out, TRBV6-2 and TRBV6-3 among them. Equally common other TCR beta chains were less clonally expanded than HLA-associated ones, a later analysis found.

The CDR3 runs to 16 residues. CDR1 SGHVS and CDR2 FQNEAQ come from the germline V gene. The source is a male donor in good health and CMV-seropositive. This chain connects TRBV7-8 to TRBJ1-2, with 7 positions matching TRBD1. Material: PBMCs. The chain's CDR3 is CASSLAPDRTYYGYTF. The DNA for the CDR3 is TGTGCCAGCAGCCTAGCCCCGGACAGGACCTACTATGGCTACACCTTC.